Listed below are T cell receptor beta chains from one sample, sequenced in a study of CD8+CD57+ T cells in acquired aplastic anemia. TCRdb redid the calling of the reads with MiXCR, one entry per CDR3 protein. This sample has 95,000 to 150,000 distinct CDR3 sequences, with over 30% found just once. Source material: sorted CD4+, CD8+, or CD8+CD57+ T cells (not recorded which) from PBMCs. The receptors originated from a human donor with aplastic anemia. Each CDR3 is given with its conserved first and last residue. The D gene is left open where the match is weak. Size is stated for part of the rows, as once, few or many counts, or as a class when the clone is expanded.

TGTGCCACCAGCCGCGGAGGAGGTGAAAAACTGTTTTTT,CATSRGGGEKLFF,many,TRBV15,-,TRBJ1-4
TGTGCCAGCAGCTCTAAGGGGGGGAGCACAGATACGCAGTATTTT,CASSSKGGSTDTQYF,-,TRBV6-4,-,TRBJ2-3
TGTGCCAGCAGCGGGGGGGCGCGGGGAAACACCATATATTTT,CASSGGARGNTIYF,many,TRBV9,-,TRBJ1-3
TGTGCCAGCAGCCATGGAACTAGGGACGGACGTTCGGAGACCCAGTACTTC,CASSHGTRDGRSETQYF,many,TRBV7-8,-,TRBJ2-5
TGTGCCAGCAGCCAAGAAGGGGGAACAAGGATCCCCAGCAATGAGCAGTTCTTC,CASSQEGGTRIPSNEQFF,-,TRBV4-2,-,TRBJ2-1
TGTGCCAGCAGCGCCTTAGCCGGGGGCTATAATTCGGGTGGGGAGCTGTTTTTT,CASSALAGGYNSGGELFF,-,TRBV9,-,TRBJ2-2
TGTGCCAGCAACGGAGGGATGGCAGATACGCAGTATTTT,CASNGGMADTQYF,-,TRBV28,-,TRBJ2-3
TGCGCCAGCAGCCAACAAATTAGCGGGGGCAGGCATGAGCAGTTCTTC,CASSQQISGGRHEQFF,many,TRBV4-3,TRBD2,TRBJ2-1
TGTGCCAGCAGCTTGTGGAGGGCCGTCATTAATGAGCAGTTCTTC,CASSLWRAVINEQFF,-,TRBV11-1,-,TRBJ2-1
TGTGCCAGCAGCTTAGTCCTGGGGGCGAATGAGCAGTTCTTC,CASSLVLGANEQFF,many,TRBV11-2,-,TRBJ2-1
TGTGCCAGCACCTTAGCGGGGGGGGCAGATACGCAGTATTTT,CASTLAGGADTQYF,few,TRBV11-1,TRBD2,TRBJ2-3
TGTGCCAGCAGCCCTAAAGGTTTGGGATCTGGCTACACCTTC,CASSPKGLGSGYTF,many,TRBV7-9,-,TRBJ1-2
TGTGCCAGTAGTCACCTGGGACAGGGCAATGAGCAGTTCTTC,CASSHLGQGNEQFF,medium-sized,TRBV19,TRBD1,TRBJ2-1
TGTGCCAGCAGCTTAGCCTCCTACGAGCGGTACTTC,CASSLASYERYF,-,TRBV5-4,-,TRBJ2-7
TGTGCCAGCAGCTTAGGGATAGGTTCACCCCTCCACTTT,CASSLGIGSPLHF,-,TRBV7-9,-,TRBJ1-6
TGTGCCAGTAGTATGGGACTCAAAGCTAACTATGGCTACACCTTC,CASSMGLKANYGYTF,-,TRBV19,-,TRBJ1-2
TGTGCCAGCAGCGTAGCTTCGGGACAGTCTCGCGAAGAACTGTTTTTT,CASSVASGQSREELFF,few,TRBV9,TRBD1,TRBJ1-4
TGCAGTGCTAGAAGTCTAGCGGGGAATGAGCAGTTCTTC,CSARSLAGNEQFF,-,TRBV20-1,TRBD2,TRBJ2-1
TGTGCCAGCAGCGACGGGACTAGCGAAAACAATGAGCAGTTCTTC,CASSDGTSENNEQFF,-,TRBV9,TRBD2,TRBJ2-1
TGTGCCAGCAGCCTACGGGAGGCGATGAACACTGAAGCTTTCTTT,CASSLREAMNTEAFF,many,TRBV7-9,-,TRBJ1-1
TGTGCCAGCAGTTTGGTGGCAGGGAGCAATCAGCCCCAGCATTTT,CASSLVAGSNQPQHF,many,TRBV12-3/TRBV12-4,-,TRBJ1-5
TGTGCCAGCTCCGATGTATACAATGAGCAGTTCTTC,CASSDVYNEQFF,-,TRBV7-9,-,TRBJ2-1
TGCAGTGCTACGGACAGGCTTATCAATCAGCCCCAGCATTTT,CSATDRLINQPQHF,many,TRBV20-1,TRBD1,TRBJ1-5
TGTGCCAGCAGTTTAACGGGGCAGGGCTACACCTTC,CASSLTGQGYTF,-,TRBV12-3/TRBV12-4,-,TRBJ1-2
TGTGCCAGCAGCCCGGGGACTAGCCTACAGTATTTT,CASSPGTSLQYF,few,TRBV3-1,TRBD2,TRBJ2-3